This TCR beta chain was sequenced in a study of T-cell reconstitution after alpha-beta-depleted transplantation in children listed by TCRdb under 2016. Notes on the research overall: Using TCR repertoire profiling, the study quantitatively followed how T-cell immune reconstitution unfolded in children after TCRalphabeta/CD19-depleted allogeneic hematopoietic cell transplantation.

V is pared back by 9 bases and J by 3 bases, with 19 bases lying between the germline termini. Looking up the germline V gene yields CDR1 SGHRS and CDR2 YFSETQ. The CDR3 covers 14 residues, taking in both the cysteine and the phenylalanine. Only the CDR3 region is kept as DNA, spanning 42 bases read in frame from base 1. As concerns this clonotype: The specificity of this receptor is unknown. Base qualities are not recorded, but no much larger clone differs from it by a single base.

Preparation of the library involved PCR. Sequencing instrument: Illumina HiSeq 2500. TCR libraries were prepared with molecular barcoding, using unique molecular identifiers to normalize TCRbeta repertoire quantification. TCRdb reprocessed the public reads (quality trimming at Q25 with fastp, clone calling with MiXCR) and kept in-frame beta chains. Under each unique CDR3 protein, matching rows form one entry showing the most common genes and DNA. The sample data list more than 450,000 distinct CDR3 sequences, and approximately 20% of these were observed just once. The leading ten clones occupy around 3.3% of the sample.

The sequenced sample was PBMCs from the stem cell graft donor, obtained from the stem cell graft. In this chain, TRBV5-1 is recombined with TRBJ2-7; the D gene is perhaps TRBD1 or TRBD2, each of them matching over 5 bases. The source of this sequence is a human donor who donated a stem cell graft to a child with acute lymphoblastic leukemia. The CDR3 loop reads CATLYRRSSYEQYF. The DNA sequence is TGCGCCACATTGTACAGGAGGAGCAGCTACGAGCAGTACTTC.